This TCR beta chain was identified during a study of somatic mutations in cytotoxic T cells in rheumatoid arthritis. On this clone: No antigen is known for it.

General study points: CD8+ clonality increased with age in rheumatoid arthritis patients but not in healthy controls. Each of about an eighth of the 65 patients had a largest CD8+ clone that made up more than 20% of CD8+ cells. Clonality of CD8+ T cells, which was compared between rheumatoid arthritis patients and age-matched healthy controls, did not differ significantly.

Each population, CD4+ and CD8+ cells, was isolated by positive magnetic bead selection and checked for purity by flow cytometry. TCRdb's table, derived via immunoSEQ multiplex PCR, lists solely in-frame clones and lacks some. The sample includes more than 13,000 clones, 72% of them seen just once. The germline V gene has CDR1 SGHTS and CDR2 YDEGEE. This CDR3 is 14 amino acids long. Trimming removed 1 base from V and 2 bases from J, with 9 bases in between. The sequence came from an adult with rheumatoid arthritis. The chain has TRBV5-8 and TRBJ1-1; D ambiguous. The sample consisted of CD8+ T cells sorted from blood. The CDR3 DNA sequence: TGTGCCAGCAGCTTGTTGGGCATTAACACTGAAGCTTTCTTT. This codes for CASSLLGINTEAFF.